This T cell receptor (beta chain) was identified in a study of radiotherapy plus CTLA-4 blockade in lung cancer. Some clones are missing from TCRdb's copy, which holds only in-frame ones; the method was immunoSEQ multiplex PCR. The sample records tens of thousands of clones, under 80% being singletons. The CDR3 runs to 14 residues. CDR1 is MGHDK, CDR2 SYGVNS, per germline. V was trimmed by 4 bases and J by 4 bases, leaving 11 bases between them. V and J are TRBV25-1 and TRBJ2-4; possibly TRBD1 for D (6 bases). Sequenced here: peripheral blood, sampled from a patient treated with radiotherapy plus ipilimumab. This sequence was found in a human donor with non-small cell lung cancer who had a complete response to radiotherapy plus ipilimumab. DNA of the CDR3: TGTGCCAGCAGTGGGATAGGACAGAAAAACATTCAGTACTTC. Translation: CASSGIGQKNIQYF.